This is a list of T cell receptor beta chains from one sample in a study of blood T cell repertoires in COVID-19. TCRdb's copy holds only in-frame clones and misses some; the assay was immunoSEQ multiplex PCR. This table holds some 380,000 clones, over 75% found once. The sample consisted of PBMCs or T cells enriched from blood (not recorded which). These receptors originate from a man aged 25-45 years who had recovered from COVID-19. The CDR3 runs from the conserved cysteine through the conserved F or W. D genes are given only for firm matches. A row's size may be missing; if present it is once, few, many or a size class.

>NA|NA|TRBJ1-1|TRBV5-6
CASSLFETGTEAFF
TGTGCCAGCAGCTTGTTCGAGACAGGCACTGAAGCTTTCTTT
>NA|NA|TRBJ1-1|TRBV19
CASSIGTGNTEAFF
TGTGCCAGTAGTATAGGAACAGGGAACACTGAAGCTTTCTTT
>NA|NA|TRBJ1-1|TRBV19
CASSIDRRGSEAFF
TGTGCCAGTAGTATAGATCGCCGGGGGAGCGAAGCTTTCTTT
>NA|NA|TRBJ2-2|TRBV11-2
CASSGSRASTGELFF
TGTGCCAGCAGCGGGTCGAGGGCCTCCACCGGGGAGCTGTTTTTT
>NA|TRBD1|TRBJ1-1|TRBV7-9
CASSLGGQGHTEAFF
TGTGCCAGCAGTCTAGGGGGACAGGGACACACTGAAGCTTTCTTT
>NA|NA|TRBJ1-4|TRBV14
CASSPGELWAEKLFF
TGTGCCAGCAGCCCGGGGGAGCTCTGGGCTGAAAAACTGTTTTTT
>NA|NA|TRBJ1-6|TRBV6-1
CASSDIRGSPLHF
TGTGCCAGCAGTGACATTAGGGGTTCACCCCTCCACTTT
>few|NA|TRBJ1-1|TRBV7-9
CASSLVGGTGREAFF
TGTGCCAGCAGCTTAGTCGGGGGAACGGGGCGGGAGGCTTTCTTT
>NA|NA|TRBJ1-1|TRBV3-1/TRBV3-2
CASSPLARDTEAFF
TGTGCCAGCAGCCCCCTGGCGCGGGACACTGAAGCTTTCTTT
>NA|NA|TRBJ1-2|TRBV12-3/TRBV12-4
CASSFPRDYGYTF
TGTGCCAGCAGTTTTCCCAGGGACTATGGCTACACCTTC
>NA|TRBD1|TRBJ1-1|TRBV30
CAWNSGQGAAEAFF
TGTGCCTGGAACTCCGGACAGGGAGCGGCTGAAGCTTTCTTT
>NA|TRBD1|TRBJ2-3|TRBV7-2
CASSQGQRRTDTQYF
TGTGCCAGCAGCCAGGGACAGCGACGCACAGATACGCAGTATTTT
>NA|NA|TRBJ2-5|TRBV11-2
CASSRRSETQYF
TGTGCCAGCAGCCGCAGGTCAGAGACCCAGTACTTC
>NA|NA|TRBJ2-7|TRBV2
CASRTGVFYEQYF
TGTGCCAGTCGTACAGGAGTCTTCTACGAGCAGTACTTC
>NA|NA|TRBJ1-2|TRBV3-1/TRBV3-2
CASSHQQGYGYTF
TGTGCCAGCAGCCACCAACAGGGCTATGGCTACACCTTC
>NA|TRBD1|TRBJ1-1|TRBV3-1/TRBV3-2
CASTDRGVTEAFF
TGTGCCAGCACGGACAGGGGGGTCACTGAAGCTTTCTTT
>few|NA|TRBJ2-7|TRBV7-2
CASSRVSYEQYF
TGTGCCAGCAGCCGTGTCTCCTACGAGCAGTACTTC
>NA|NA|TRBJ2-6|TRBV19
CASSSHSSGANVLTF
TGTGCCAGTAGTTCTCACAGTTCTGGGGCCAACGTCCTGACTTTC
>NA|TRBD1|TRBJ2-6|TRBV7-6
CASSLVMTGRAGANVLTF
TGTGCCAGCAGCTTAGTTATGACAGGGCGCGCTGGGGCCAACGTCCTGACTTTC
>NA|TRBD1|TRBJ1-1|TRBV3-1/TRBV3-2
CASSRPTGVGTEAFF
TGTGCCAGCAGCCGCCCGACAGGGGTCGGCACTGAAGCTTTCTTT
>few|TRBD2|TRBJ2-3|TRBV4-2
CASSQRAGDSTDTQYF
TGTGCCAGCAGCCAACGCGCGGGGGATAGCACAGATACGCAGTATTTT
>NA|TRBD1|TRBJ1-4|TRBV9
CASSAGTGGTNEKLFF
TGTGCCAGCAGCGCCGGGACAGGGGGAACTAATGAAAAACTGTTTTTT
>NA|NA|TRBJ2-2|TRBV10-1
CASSYSRGTGELFF
TGCGCCAGCAGCTACTCTAGGGGTACCGGGGAGCTGTTTTTT
>NA|TRBD2|TRBJ2-1|TRBV27
CASSFIGLAGGISYNEQFF
TGTGCCAGCAGTTTTATAGGGCTAGCGGGGGGAATCTCCTACAATGAGCAGTTCTTC
>NA|NA|TRBJ1-3|TRBV7-2
CASSTGQLSSGNTIYF
TGTGCCAGCAGCACAGGACAACTATCCTCTGGAAACACCATATATTTT
>NA|NA|TRBJ1-3|TRBV5-1
CASSLSGVENTIYF
TGCGCCAGCAGCTTGTCAGGGGTCGAAAACACCATATATTTT
>NA|TRBD1|TRBJ2-1|TRBV5-1
CASSFGTGIHNEQFF
TGCGCCAGCAGCTTTGGGACAGGGATCCACAATGAGCAGTTCTTC
>NA|NA|TRBJ2-3|TRBV10-3
CAISESATDTQYF
TGTGCCATCAGTGAGTCAGCCACAGATACGCAGTATTTT
>NA|NA|TRBJ2-7|TRBV18
CASSRGADYEQYF
TGTGCCAGCTCACGCGGGGCCGACTACGAGCAGTACTTC
>NA|TRBD1|TRBJ1-5|TRBV7-9
CASSQTGTSNQPQHF
TGTGCCAGCAGCCAGACAGGGACCAGCAATCAGCCCCAGCATTTT
>many|NA|TRBJ1-1|TRBV6-5
CASTRTDSNTEAFF
TGTGCCAGCACCCGGACAGATTCGAACACTGAAGCTTTCTTT
>NA|TRBD2|TRBJ2-7|TRBV27
CASSSGTKNEQYF
TGTGCCAGCTCTTCCGGGACTAAAAACGAGCAGTACTTC
>once|TRBD1|TRBJ2-5|TRBV27
CASSLSRGSRETQYF
TGTGCCAGCAGTTTAAGCAGGGGGAGTCGGGAGACCCAGTACTTC
>NA|NA|TRBJ2-3|TRBV7-9
CASSFGEITSTDTQYF
TGTGCCAGCAGCTTCGGGGAGATTACTAGCACAGATACGCAGTATTTT
>few|NA|TRBJ1-6|TRBV3-1/TRBV3-2
CASSQDMGSPLHF
TGTGCCAGCAGCCAAGATATGGGCTCACCCCTCCACTTT
>NA|TRBD1|TRBJ2-5|TRBV5-5
CASTADRVETQYF
TGTGCCAGCACCGCGGACAGGGTGGAGACCCAGTACTTC
>NA|TRBD2|TRBJ2-2|TRBV5-1
CASSLGGGGVTGELFF
TGCGCCAGCAGCTTGGGTGGCGGGGGAGTCACCGGGGAGCTGTTTTTT
>NA|NA|TRBJ1-3|TRBV24-1
CAECGEDGNTIYF
TGTGCCGAGTGCGGGGAGGATGGAAACACCATATATTTT
>NA|NA|TRBJ2-5|TRBV7-9
CASSLDNSEETQYF
TGTGCCAGCAGCTTAGATAATAGCGAAGAGACCCAGTACTTC
>NA|NA|TRBJ1-6|TRBV12-3/TRBV12-4
CASSFGVRAPLHF
TGTGCCAGCAGTTTTGGGGTGAGGGCACCCCTCCACTTT
>once|NA|TRBJ1-2|TRBV30
CAWSINREYGYTF
TGTGCCTGGAGTATCAACAGGGAGTATGGCTACACCTTC
>NA|TRBD1|TRBJ2-7|TRBV3-1/TRBV3-2
CASSPSGQSHEQYF
TGTGCCAGCAGCCCTTCGGGACAGAGCCACGAGCAGTACTTC
>NA|TRBD2|TRBJ2-7|TRBV4-1
CASSPGKGPGPGLGSYEQYF
TGCGCCAGCAGCCCAGGGAAAGGCCCAGGACCGGGACTAGGCTCCTACGAGCAGTACTTC
>NA|NA|TRBJ1-1|TRBV9
CASSVVPGTTEAFF
TGTGCCAGCAGCGTGGTCCCGGGAACGACTGAAGCTTTCTTT
>NA|NA|TRBJ1-4|TRBV7-9
CASSLAGRGNEKLFF
TGTGCCAGCAGCTTAGCCGGCAGAGGAAATGAAAAACTGTTTTTT
>NA|NA|TRBJ2-5|TRBV6-2/TRBV6-3
CASSSSGEETQYF
NA
>NA|NA|TRBJ1-4|TRBV5-1
CASAPQAPGEKLFF
TGCGCCAGCGCCCCCCAGGCCCCTGGGGAAAAACTGTTTTTT
>NA|NA|TRBJ1-3|TRBV12-5
CASGLGTVGGNTIYF
TGTGCTAGTGGTTTGGGGACAGTGGGTGGAAACACCATATATTTT
>NA|TRBD2|TRBJ2-5|TRBV7-3
CASSPQGLARETQYF
TGTGCCAGCAGCCCTCAAGGACTAGCACGAGAGACCCAGTACTTC
>NA|NA|TRBJ2-1|TRBV6-5
CASSAGGYNEQFF
TGTGCCAGCTCGGCAGGGGGGTACAATGAGCAGTTCTTC
>NA|NA|TRBJ1-6|TRBV30
CAWSESFTLLSSYNSPLHF
TGTGCCTGGAGTGAGAGTTTCACTCTTTTGAGCTCCTATAATTCACCCCTCCACTTT
>NA|NA|TRBJ1-2|TRBV5-6
CASSLAGWTVGDGYTF
TGTGCCAGCAGCTTGGCCGGGTGGACAGTGGGTGATGGCTACACCTTC
>NA|NA|TRBJ1-5|TRBV24-1
CATSAGSGQPQHF
TGTGCCACCAGTGCAGGGTCTGGCCAGCCCCAGCATTTT
>NA|NA|TRBJ2-5|TRBV5-4
CASSVGGASQTQYF
TGTGCCAGCAGCGTAGGGGGGGCCTCTCAGACCCAGTACTTC
>NA|NA|TRBJ1-4|TRBV9
CASSVGAGNEKLFF
TGTGCCAGCAGCGTAGGAGCGGGTAATGAAAAACTGTTTTTT
>NA|TRBD1|TRBJ1-3|TRBV9
CASSASGTASGNTIYF
TGTGCCAGCAGCGCTTCCGGGACAGCCTCTGGAAACACCATATATTTT
>NA|NA|TRBJ2-5|TRBV6-2/TRBV6-3
CASSYSSWGGRSETQYF
TGTGCCAGCAGTTACTCTTCGTGGGGGGGCCGGTCGGAGACCCAGTACTTC
>NA|NA|TRBJ1-5|TRBV30
CAWSGGGNQPQHF
TGTGCCTGGTCCGGAGGAGGCAATCAGCCCCAGCATTTT
>NA|NA|TRBJ2-1|TRBV7-3
CASSLYIDNEQFF
TGTGCCAGCAGCTTATACATCGACAATGAGCAGTTCTTC